The 5 T cell receptor beta chains below were found in one sample sequenced in a study of cytomegalovirus exposure and HLA in healthy donors. It was with 60 Vbeta and 13 Jbeta primers that the PCR ran. Data came from immunoSEQ multiplex PCR; TCRdb stores just in-frame clones and leaves some out. The table records some 130,000 clones, 80% of them present only once. Sequenced: PBMCs. All receptors come from a woman in her forties in good health and CMV-seronegative.

The CDR3 is CASSPGLAGTKNIQYF. For the CDR3, the DNA is TGTGCCAGCAGCCCCGGACTAGCCGGAACCAAAAACATTCAGTACTTC. This chain connects TRBV11-2 to TRBJ2-4; 8 bases line up with TRBD2. Germline loops: CDR1 SGHAT, CDR2 FQNNGV. J gave up 2 bases and V 5 bases, and 8 bases lay outside the gene matches. The CDR3 length is 16 residues.

V and J are TRBV28 and TRBJ2-2, with D tentatively TRBD1 (6 bases). Per the germline V gene, CDR1 is MDHEN and CDR2 is SYDVKM. Trimming pared 2 bases from V and 1 base from J, leaving 8 bases between. The CDR3 is made up of 15 amino acids. Here the CDR3 reads CASSLGGQNTGELFF. The CDR3 bases are TGTGCCAGCAGTTTAGGGGGACAGAACACCGGGGAGCTGTTTTTT.

This clone has just a few counts. V gene TRBV4-1 combines with J gene TRBJ2-4; D is possibly TRBD2 (5 bases). The CDR3 spans 14 residues. V dropped 4 bases and J dropped 0 bases, with 7 bases sitting between them. CDR1 MGHRA and CDR2 YSYEKL come from the germline V gene. The CDR3 spells CASSPGLAKNIQYF. In nucleotides, the CDR3 is TGCGCCAGCAGCCCAGGACTAGCCAAAAACATTCAGTACTTC.

There are a few counts of this clone. The chain has TRBV28 and TRBJ2-5; 9 positions agree with TRBD2. Germline-derived CDR1 and CDR2 are MDHEN and SYDVKM. The J segment lost 1 base and the V segment lost 6 bases, leaving 6 bases of the junction unmatched. This CDR3 has 15 amino acids. CDR3 region: CASRETSGFQETQYF. CDR3 DNA sequence: TGTGCCAGCAGAGAGACTAGCGGTTTCCAAGAGACCCAGTACTTC.

V and J are TRBV4-2 and TRBJ2-6, with D tentatively TRBD1 (5 bases). CDR1 and CDR2 (germline): LGHNA, YNFKEQ. The CDR3 contains 17 residues. Trimming pared 0 bases from V and 4 bases from J, leaving 13 bases between. The CDR3 coding sequence is TGTGCCAGCAGCCAAGACCCTCAGGGTGGCGGGGCCAACGTCCTGACTTTC. Its protein is CASSQDPQGGGANVLTF.